In this sample, the clone carrying this T cell receptor (beta chain) turned up a few times. Its antigen remains unidentified. PCR amplification relied on 60 Vbeta primers (plus 13 Jbeta primers). As originally analysed: Later, an analysis found about 80 million unique TCR beta chains, and approximately 10 million of these were shared. Profiled with immunoSEQ multiplex PCR; TCRdb holds only in-frame clones, not every one. For V, J and clone size, that table is used; D and trimming come from the DNA. This sample yields about 160,000 clones, of which roughly four fifths are seen a single time; approximately 2.3% belongs to the top ten. Germline V lookup: CDR1 LNHDA, CDR2 SQIVND (reference sequence). Trimming stripped 8 bases from V and 1 base from J, with 16 bases between. The CDR3 is 15 residues long. This sample was included in a study of cytomegalovirus exposure and HLA in healthy donors. Points from the study as a whole: Roughly uniform sequencing depth across donors was assumed, possibly incorrectly. The authors later found most CMV-associated TCR beta chains appeared HLA-restricted. Per a later analysis, HLA-associated TCR beta chains showed more clonal expansion than other, equally common TCR beta chains.

The rearrangement uses TRBV19 and TRBJ2-3; tentatively, D is TRBD2 (5 bases). The sample was PBMCs. This clonotype was sampled from a female donor in good health and CMV-seronegative. CDR3 region: CASRENGVGTDTQYF. CDR3 DNA: TGTGCCAGTCGGGAAAATGGCGTGGGCACAGATACGCAGTATTTT. The complete variable domain, with remaining parts taken from reference TRBV19 and TRBJ2-3, reads DGGITQSPKYLFRKEGQNVTLSCEQNLNHDAMYWYRQDPGQGLRLIYYSQIVNDFQKGDIAEGYSVSREKKESFPLTVTSAQKNPTAFYLCASRENGVGTDTQYFGPGTRLTVL.